The T cell receptor beta chain under discussion was sequenced for a study of T cells in women clearing cervical HPV infection (dated by TCRdb to the late 2010s). Looking at the study overall: Cases were approximately 25 women with histologically confirmed HPV16-related CIN3 or worse, including a couple of invasive cancers. The 20 to 25 controls were women who cleared a single incident HPV16 infection within 12 months without developing precancer or cancer. Case blood was taken at the visit when the lesion was first identified, whereas control blood was taken when infection was no longer detected. Among cases, blood sampling came a median of roughly 140 days after lesion detection, with an interquartile range of about 80 to 220 days. Because only a few women had HLA typing data, the possibility that HLA type acted as a confounder could not be ruled out. An exploratory proof-of-principle case-control study, nested within the Guanacaste HPV Natural History Study in Costa Rica, was conducted to compare TCR repertoires across cervical HPV16 outcomes. Cases were matched to controls by age within five years and by the year the sample was collected. A median age of nearly 35 years was observed in cases versus under 40 in controls, and no significant differences in baseline characteristics were found. The parent cohort enrolled about 9,700 women aged 18 or older in Guanacaste, Costa Rica, in about 1992 to 1994 and followed the women for less than nine years. Five blinded duplicates per group were added as quality controls, giving some 60 samples: some 50 participants and approximately ten replicates.

A word on this clone: It has no known antigen specificity. Sequencing ends 3 residues short of the CDR3 end; the germline J gene provides the rest.

Measured from the cysteine to the phenylalanine, the CDR3 is 17 residues long. Shown are 42 bases from within the CDR3, in frame from base 1. V is reduced by 9 bases and J by 0 bases, leaving a spacing of 18 bases between them. The CDR1 and CDR2 encoded by the germline V gene (reference sequence) are LNHDA and SQIVND. TCR beta CDR3 regions were amplified by multiplex PCR using the immunoSEQ assay from an average of around 1,200 ng genomic DNA per sample. To correct primer bias, the assay used a complete synthetic TCR repertoire to set an amplification baseline. The amplicons were sequenced on the Illumina platform. Under the source paper's analysis protocol: Sequences were error-corrected by clustering with frequency ratios and a modified nearest-neighbor algorithm, then analyzed in the immunoSEQ Analyzer with IMGT gene definitions. At each rarefaction depth, TCR richness and evenness were averaged across 20 rarefaction repeats, and samples with fewer sequences than that depth were excluded. Relative abundances of V, D and J genes were compared between groups using Wilcoxon rank sum tests, with FDR correction applied. For the blinded duplicates, the intraclass correlation was approximately 96% for TCR richness and averaged roughly 79% across some 66 gene segments. TCRdb provides this immuneACCESS table in a form limited to in-frame rearrangements. Some clones are lacking; in checked studies, under half of them reflect an unresolved V gene, and why the rest are absent is not known. V and J calls and clone size are as listed in that table; D and trimming were resolved from the DNA. The sample has about 20,000 clones on record. The ten largest clones add up to over 5% of the sample.

The research as a whole found: By combining richness with V gene abundances, random forest classifiers separated cases from controls with an estimated AUC of just over 0.8. CIN3+ cases had significantly higher TCR repertoire richness than controls across sequencing depths, but evenness did not differ between the groups. T-cell numbers per sample were unknown, so richness differences could reflect varying T-cell content rather than repertoire biology. The cross-sectional design could not show whether associations preceded infection or resulted from it; effector/memory subsets and HPV-specific T cells were not isolated. Cases had lower TRBV6-7 relative abundance than controls (approximately 0.11% versus 0.16%; Bonferroni P = 0.0008).

Every participant had a single incident cervical HPV16 infection, and prevalent HPV16 infections were excluded. Cervical HPV DNA was detected by MY09/MY11 PCR, and genotyping was performed by dot-blot hybridization. Fifteen mL of heparinized blood were centrifuged, and the buffy coat was split into aliquots, frozen at -30 degrees C, and then kept at -80 degrees C. Genomic DNA was extracted from buffy coat specimens using QIAGEN kits. This chain joins TRBV19 to TRBJ2-6; TRBD1 is perhaps the D gene, given 6 matching bases. The sample comprised blood buffy coat. The receptor comes from a woman aged 18 to 75 with a cervical HPV16 infection that either progressed to CIN3+ or cleared (not recorded which). The CDR3 bases that were read are TGTGCCAGCGTTCAGGGGTGGGGATCCTCTGGGGCCAACGTC. The translation is CASVQGWGSSGANV. The complete CDR3 sequence is CASVQGWGSSGANVLTF. The full variable domain, completed from the reference TRBV19 and TRBJ2-6 proteins outside the CDR3, reads DGGITQSPKYLFRKEGQNVTLSCEQNLNHDAMYWYRQDPGQGLRLIYYSQIVNDFQKGDIAEGYSVSREKKESFPLTVTSAQKNPTAFYLCASVQGWGSSGANVLTFGAGSRLTVL.